This T cell receptor (beta chain) was recorded in a study of blood T cell repertoires in COVID-19. Germline V CDR1 and CDR2: MNHEY, SMNVEV (reference sequence). The CDR3 spans 13 residues. Trimming removed 6 bases at V and 4 bases at J, with 13 bases between. Assay used: immunoSEQ multiplex PCR; TCRdb lists only in-frame clones, some missing. This table has under 200,000 clones, over 75% appearing once. The origin of this receptor is a man in his fifties or sixties who had recovered from COVID-19. The sequencing sample was made of PBMCs or T cells enriched from blood (not recorded which). The chain is built from TRBV27 and TRBJ2-7; perhaps TRBD1 as D (6 bases). In nucleotides, the CDR3 is TGTGCCAGCAGGGAGAACAGGGATTACGAGCAGTACTTC. Protein product: CASRENRDYEQYF.